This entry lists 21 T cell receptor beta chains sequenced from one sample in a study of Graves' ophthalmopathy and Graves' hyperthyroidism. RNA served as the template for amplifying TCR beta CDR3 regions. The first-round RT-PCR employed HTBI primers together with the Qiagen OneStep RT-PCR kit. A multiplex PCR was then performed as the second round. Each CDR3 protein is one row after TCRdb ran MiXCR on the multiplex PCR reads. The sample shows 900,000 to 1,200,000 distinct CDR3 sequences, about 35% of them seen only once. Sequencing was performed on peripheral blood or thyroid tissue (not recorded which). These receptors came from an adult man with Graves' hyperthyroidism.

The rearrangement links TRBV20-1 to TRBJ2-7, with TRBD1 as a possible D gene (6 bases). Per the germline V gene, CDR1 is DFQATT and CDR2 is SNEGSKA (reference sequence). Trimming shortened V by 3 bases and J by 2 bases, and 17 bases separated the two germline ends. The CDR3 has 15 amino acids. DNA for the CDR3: TGCAGTGCTAGCACAGGGAATGTCCCTGCCTACGAGCAGTACTTC. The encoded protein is CSASTGNVPAYEQYF.

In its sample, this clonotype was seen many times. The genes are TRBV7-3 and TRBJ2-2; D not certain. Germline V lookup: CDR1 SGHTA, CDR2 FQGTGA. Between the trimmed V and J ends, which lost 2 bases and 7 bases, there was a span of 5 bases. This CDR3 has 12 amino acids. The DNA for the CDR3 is TGTGCCAGCAGCTTAGGGGACGGGGAGCTGTTTTTT. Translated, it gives CASSLGDGELFF. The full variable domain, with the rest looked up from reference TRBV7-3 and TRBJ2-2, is GAGVSQTPSNKVTEKGKYVELRCDPISGHTALYWYRQSLGQGPEFLIYFQGTGAADDSGLPNDRFFAVRPEGSVSTLKIQRTERGDSAVYLCASSLGDGELFFGEGSRLTVL.

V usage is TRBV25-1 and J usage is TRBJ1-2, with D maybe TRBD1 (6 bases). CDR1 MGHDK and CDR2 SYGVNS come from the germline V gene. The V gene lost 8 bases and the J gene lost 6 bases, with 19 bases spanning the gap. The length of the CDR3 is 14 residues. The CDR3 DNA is TGTGCCAGCTCACTAATAGGGGGAGAGAATGGCTACACCTTC. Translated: CASSLIGGENGYTF.

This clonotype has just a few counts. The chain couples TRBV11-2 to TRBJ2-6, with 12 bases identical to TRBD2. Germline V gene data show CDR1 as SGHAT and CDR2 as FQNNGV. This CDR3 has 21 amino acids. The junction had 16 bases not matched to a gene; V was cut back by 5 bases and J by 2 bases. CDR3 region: CASSNHPGTSGRSPGANVLTF. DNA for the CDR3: TGTGCCAGCAGCAACCATCCCGGGACTAGCGGGCGGTCCCCTGGGGCCAACGTCCTGACTTTC.

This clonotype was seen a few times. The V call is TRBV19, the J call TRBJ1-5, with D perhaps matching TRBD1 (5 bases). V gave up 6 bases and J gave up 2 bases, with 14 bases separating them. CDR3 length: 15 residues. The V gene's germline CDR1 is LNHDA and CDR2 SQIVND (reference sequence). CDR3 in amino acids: CASRIQTGGNQPQHF. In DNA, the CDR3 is TGTGCCAGTAGAATCCAGACGGGGGGCAATCAGCCCCAGCATTTT.

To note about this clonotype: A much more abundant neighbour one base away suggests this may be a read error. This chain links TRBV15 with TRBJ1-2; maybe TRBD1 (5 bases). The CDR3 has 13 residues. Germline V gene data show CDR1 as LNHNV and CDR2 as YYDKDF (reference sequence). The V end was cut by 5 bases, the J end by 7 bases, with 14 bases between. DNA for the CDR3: TGTGCCACCAGCGGAGCGGGGGACGGTGGCTACACCTTC. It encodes CATSGAGDGGYTF.

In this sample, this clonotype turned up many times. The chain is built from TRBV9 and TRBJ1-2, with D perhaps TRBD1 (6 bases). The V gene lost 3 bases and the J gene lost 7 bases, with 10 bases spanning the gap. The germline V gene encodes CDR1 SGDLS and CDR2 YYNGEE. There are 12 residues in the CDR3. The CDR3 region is CASSATGLGYTF. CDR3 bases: TGTGCCAGCAGCGCCACAGGGCTTGGCTACACCTTC.

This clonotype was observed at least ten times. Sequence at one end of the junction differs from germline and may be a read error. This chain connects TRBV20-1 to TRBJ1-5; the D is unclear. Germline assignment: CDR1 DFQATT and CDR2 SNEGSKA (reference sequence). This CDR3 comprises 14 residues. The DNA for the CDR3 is TGCAATGCTAGTGTCGGCGGAATGAATCAGCCCCAGCATTTT. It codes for CNASVGGMNQPQHF.

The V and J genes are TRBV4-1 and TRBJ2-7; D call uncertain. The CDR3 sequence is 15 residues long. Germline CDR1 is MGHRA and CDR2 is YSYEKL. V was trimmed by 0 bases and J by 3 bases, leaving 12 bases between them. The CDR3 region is CASSQEVFGFYEQYF. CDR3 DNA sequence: TGCGCCAGCAGCCAAGAGGTCTTTGGGTTCTACGAGCAGTACTTC.

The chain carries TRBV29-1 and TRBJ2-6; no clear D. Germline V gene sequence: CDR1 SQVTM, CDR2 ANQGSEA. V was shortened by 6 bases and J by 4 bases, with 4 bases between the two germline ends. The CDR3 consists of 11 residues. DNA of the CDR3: TGCAGCGTAATCGGGGCCAACGTCCTGACTTTC. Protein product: CSVIGANVLTF.

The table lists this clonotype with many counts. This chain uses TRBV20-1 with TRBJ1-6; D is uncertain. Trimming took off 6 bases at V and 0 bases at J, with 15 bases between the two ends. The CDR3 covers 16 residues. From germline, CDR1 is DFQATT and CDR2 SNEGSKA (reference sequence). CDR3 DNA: TGCAGTGCCTCACGTCCCTTCAACTCCTATAATTCACCCCTCCACTTT. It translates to CSASRPFNSYNSPLHF.

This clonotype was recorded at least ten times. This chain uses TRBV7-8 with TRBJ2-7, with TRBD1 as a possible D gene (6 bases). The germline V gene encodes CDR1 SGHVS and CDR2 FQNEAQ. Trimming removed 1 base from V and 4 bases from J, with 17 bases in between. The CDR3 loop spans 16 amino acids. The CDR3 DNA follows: TGTGCCAGCAGCTTAGGGGTACAGGGTTTCATATACGAGCAGTACTTC. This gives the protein CASSLGVQGFIYEQYF.

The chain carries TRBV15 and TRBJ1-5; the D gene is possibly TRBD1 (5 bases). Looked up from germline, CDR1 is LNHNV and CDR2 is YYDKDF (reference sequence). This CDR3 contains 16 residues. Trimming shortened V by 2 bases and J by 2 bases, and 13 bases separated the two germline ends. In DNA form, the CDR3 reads TGTGCCACCAGCAGACCGGGGGGGATCGGCAATCAGCCCCAGCATTTT. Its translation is CATSRPGGIGNQPQHF. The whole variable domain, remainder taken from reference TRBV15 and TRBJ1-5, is DAMVIQNPRYQVTQFGKPVTLSCSQTLNHNVMYWYQQKSSQAPKLLFHYYDKDFNNEADTPDNFQSRRPNTSFCFLDIRSPGLGDTAMYLCATSRPGGIGNQPQHFGDGTRLSIL.

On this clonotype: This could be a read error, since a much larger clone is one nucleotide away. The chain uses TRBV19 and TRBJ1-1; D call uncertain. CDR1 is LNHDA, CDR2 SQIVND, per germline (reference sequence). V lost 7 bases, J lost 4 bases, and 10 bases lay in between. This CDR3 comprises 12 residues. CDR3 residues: CASKGGPTEAFF. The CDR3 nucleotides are TGTGCCAGTAAGGGAGGGCCCACTGAAGCTTTCTTT.

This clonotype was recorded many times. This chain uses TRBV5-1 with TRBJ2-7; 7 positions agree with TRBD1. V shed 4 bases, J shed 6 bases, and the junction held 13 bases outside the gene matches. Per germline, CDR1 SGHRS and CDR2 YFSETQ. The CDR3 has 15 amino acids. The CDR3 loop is CASSRTGLEASEQYF. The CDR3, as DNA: TGCGCCAGCAGCCGGACAGGTTTGGAGGCCTCCGAGCAGTACTTC.

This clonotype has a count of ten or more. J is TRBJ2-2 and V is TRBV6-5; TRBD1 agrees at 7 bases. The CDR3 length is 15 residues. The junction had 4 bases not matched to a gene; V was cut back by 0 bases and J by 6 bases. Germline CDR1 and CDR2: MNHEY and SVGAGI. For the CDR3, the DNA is TGTGCCAGCAGTTACTCGCCTACAGGGGCCGGGGAGCTGTTTTTT. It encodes CASSYSPTGAGELFF.

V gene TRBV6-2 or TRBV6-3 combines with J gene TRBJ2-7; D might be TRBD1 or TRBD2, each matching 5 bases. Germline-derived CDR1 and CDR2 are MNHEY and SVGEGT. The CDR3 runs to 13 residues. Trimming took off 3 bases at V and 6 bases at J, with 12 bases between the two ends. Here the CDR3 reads CASSYSDRAEQYF. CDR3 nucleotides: TGTGCCAGCAGTTATAGCGACAGAGCCGAGCAGTACTTC.

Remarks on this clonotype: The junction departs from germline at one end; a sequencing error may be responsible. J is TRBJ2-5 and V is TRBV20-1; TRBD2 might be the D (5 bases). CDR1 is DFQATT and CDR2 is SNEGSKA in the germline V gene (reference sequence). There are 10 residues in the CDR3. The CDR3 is CSAREETQSF. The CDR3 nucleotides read TGCAGTGCTAGGGAGGAGACCCAGTCCTTC.

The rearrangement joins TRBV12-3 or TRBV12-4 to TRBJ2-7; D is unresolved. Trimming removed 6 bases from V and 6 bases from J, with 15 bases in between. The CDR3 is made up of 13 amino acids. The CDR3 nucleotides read TGTGCCAGCAGCCCAGCTATCGTCCGCGAGCAGTACTTC. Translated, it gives CASSPAIVREQYF.

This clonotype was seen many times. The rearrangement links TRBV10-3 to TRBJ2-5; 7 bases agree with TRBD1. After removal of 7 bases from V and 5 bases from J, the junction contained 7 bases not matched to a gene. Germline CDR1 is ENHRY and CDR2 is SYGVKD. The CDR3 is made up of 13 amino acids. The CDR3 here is CAITDRVGETQYF. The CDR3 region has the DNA TGTGCCATCACCGACAGGGTGGGGGAGACCCAGTACTTC.

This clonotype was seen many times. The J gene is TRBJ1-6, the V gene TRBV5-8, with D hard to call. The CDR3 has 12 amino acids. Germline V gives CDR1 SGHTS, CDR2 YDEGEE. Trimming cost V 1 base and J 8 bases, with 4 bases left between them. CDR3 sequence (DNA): TGTGCCAGCAGCTTGTGGGATTCACCCCTCCACTTT. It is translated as CASSLWDSPLHF.